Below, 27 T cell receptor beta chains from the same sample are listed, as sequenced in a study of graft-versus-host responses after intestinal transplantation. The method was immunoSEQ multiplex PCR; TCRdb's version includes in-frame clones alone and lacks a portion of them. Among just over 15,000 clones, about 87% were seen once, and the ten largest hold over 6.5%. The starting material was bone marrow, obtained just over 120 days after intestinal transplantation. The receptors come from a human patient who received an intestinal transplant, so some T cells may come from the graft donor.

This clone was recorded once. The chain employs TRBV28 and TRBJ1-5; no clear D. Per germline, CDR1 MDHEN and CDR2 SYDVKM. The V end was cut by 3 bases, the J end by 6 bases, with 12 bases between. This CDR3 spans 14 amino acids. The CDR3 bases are TGTGCCAGCAGTTTTTCGTCGGTGGTTCAGCCCCAGCATTTT. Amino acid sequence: CASSFSSVVQPQHF.

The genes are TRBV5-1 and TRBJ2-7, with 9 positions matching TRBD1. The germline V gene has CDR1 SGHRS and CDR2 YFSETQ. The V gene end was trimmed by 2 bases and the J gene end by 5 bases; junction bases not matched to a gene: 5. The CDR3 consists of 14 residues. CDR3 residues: CASSFGTGRNEQYF. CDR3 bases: TGCGCCAGCAGCTTCGGGACAGGGAGGAACGAGCAGTACTTC.

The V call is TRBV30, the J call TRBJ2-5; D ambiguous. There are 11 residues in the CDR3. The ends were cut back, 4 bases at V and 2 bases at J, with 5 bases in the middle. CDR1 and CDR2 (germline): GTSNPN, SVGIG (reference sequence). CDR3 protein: CAWTEQETQYF. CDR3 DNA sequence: TGTGCCTGGACGGAGCAAGAGACCCAGTACTTC.

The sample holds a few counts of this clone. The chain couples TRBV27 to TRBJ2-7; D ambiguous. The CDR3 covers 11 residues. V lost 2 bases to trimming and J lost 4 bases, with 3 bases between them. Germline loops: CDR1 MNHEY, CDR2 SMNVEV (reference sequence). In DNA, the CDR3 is TGTGCCAGCAGTTTAGGGTACGAGCAGTACTTC. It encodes CASSLGYEQYF.

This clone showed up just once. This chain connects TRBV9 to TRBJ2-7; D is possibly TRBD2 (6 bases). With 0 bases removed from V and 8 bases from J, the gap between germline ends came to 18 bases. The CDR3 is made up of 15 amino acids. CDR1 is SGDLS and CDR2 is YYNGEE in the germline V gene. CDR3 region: CASSVDGGGTGQQYF. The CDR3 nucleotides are TGTGCCAGCAGCGTAGACGGGGGAGGAACCGGACAGCAGTACTTC. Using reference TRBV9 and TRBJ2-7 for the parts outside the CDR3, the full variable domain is DSGVTQTPKHLITATGQRVTLRCSPRSGDLSVYWYQQSLDQGLQFLIQYYNGEERAKGNILERFSAQQFPDLHSELNLSSLELGDSALYFCASSVDGGGTGQQYFGPGTRLTVT.

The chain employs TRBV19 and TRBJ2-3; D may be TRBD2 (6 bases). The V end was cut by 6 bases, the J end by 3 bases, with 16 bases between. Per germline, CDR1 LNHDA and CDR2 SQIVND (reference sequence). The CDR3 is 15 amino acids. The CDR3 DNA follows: TGTGCCAGTAGCGTCCGGGACTGGGGGACAGATACGCAGTATTTT. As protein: CASSVRDWGTDTQYF.

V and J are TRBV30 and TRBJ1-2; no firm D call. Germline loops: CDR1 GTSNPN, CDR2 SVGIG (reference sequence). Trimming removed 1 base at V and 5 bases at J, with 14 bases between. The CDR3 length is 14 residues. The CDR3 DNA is TGTGCCTGGAGTGCCGGAGGGATTTGGTATGGCTACACCTTC. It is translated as CAWSAGGIWYGYTF.

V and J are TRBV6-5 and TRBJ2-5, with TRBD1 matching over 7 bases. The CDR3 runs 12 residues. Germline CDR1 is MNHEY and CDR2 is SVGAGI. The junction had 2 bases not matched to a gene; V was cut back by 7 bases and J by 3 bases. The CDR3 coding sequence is TGTGCCAGCACCGACAGGGAAGAGACCCAGTACTTC. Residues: CASTDREETQYF.

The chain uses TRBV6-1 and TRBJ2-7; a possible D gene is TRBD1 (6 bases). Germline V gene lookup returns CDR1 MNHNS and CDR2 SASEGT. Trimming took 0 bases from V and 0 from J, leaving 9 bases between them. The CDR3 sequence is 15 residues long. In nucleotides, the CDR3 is TGTGCCAGCAGTGAAGCGCCGGACAGCTCCTACGAGCAGTACTTC. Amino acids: CASSEAPDSSYEQYF.

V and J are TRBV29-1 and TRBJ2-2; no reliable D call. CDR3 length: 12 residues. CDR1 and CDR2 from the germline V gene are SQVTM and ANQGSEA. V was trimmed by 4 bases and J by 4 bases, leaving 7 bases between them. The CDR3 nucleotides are TGCAGCGTTGTTAGTGGCACCGGGGAGCTGTTTTTT. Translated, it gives CSVVSGTGELFF.

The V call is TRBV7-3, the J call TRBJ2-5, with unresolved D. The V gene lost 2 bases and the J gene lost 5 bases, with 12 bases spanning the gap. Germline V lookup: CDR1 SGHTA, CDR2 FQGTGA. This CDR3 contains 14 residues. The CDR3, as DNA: TGTGCCAGCAGCTTATCTGGGCCACGGGAGACCCAGTACTTC. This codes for CASSLSGPRETQYF.

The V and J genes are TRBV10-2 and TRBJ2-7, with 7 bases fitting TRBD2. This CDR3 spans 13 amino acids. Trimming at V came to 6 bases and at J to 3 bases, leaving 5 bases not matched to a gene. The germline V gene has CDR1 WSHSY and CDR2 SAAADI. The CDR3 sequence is CASSTSVIYEQYF. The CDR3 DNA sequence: TGCGCCAGCAGCACTAGCGTTATCTACGAGCAGTACTTC.

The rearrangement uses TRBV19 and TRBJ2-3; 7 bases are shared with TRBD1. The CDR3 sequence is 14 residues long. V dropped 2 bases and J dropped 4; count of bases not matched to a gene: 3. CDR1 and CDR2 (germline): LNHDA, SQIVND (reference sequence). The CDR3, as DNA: TGTGCCAGTAGTATACGACAGGGTGCAGATACGCAGTATTTT. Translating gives CASSIRQGADTQYF.

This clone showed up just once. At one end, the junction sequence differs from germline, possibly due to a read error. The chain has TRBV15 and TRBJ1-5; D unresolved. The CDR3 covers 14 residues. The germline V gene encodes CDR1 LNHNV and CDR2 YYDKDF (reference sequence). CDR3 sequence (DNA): TGTGCCACAAGCAGTTTACCCATTGATCAGCCCCAGCATTTT. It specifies CATSSLPIDQPQHF.

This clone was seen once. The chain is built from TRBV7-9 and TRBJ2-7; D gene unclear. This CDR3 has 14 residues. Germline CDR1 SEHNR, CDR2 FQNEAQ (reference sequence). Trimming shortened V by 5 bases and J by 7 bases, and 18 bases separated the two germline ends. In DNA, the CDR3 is TGTGCCAGCAGCATCTCGGACGGGCCTAAGGAGCAGTACTTC. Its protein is CASSISDGPKEQYF.

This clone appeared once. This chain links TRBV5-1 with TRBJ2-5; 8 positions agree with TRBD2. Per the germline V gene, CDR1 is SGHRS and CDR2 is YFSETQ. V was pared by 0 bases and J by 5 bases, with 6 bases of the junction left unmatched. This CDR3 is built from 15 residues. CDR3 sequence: CASSLAPSGLETQYF. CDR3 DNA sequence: TGCGCCAGCAGCTTGGCCCCTAGCGGGCTCGAGACCCAGTACTTC.

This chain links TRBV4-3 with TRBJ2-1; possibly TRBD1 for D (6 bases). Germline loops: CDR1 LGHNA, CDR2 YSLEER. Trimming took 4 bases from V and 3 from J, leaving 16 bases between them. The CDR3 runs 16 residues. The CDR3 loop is CASSPTRGQVYNEQFF. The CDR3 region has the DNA TGCGCCAGCAGCCCAACCCGGGGACAAGTCTACAATGAGCAGTTCTTC.

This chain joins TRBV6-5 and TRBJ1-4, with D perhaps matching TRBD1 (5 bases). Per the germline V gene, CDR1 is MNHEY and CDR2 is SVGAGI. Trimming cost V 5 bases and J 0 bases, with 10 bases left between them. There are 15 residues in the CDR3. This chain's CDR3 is CASSRDGTTNEKLFF. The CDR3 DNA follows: TGTGCCAGCAGTCGGGACGGCACAACTAATGAAAAACTGTTTTTT.

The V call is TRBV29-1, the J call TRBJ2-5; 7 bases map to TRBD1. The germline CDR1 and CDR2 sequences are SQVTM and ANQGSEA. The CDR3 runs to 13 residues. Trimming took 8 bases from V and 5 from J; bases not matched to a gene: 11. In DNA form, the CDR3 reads TGCAGCACGGCCGGACAGGCACTGGAGACCCAGTACTTC. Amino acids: CSTAGQALETQYF. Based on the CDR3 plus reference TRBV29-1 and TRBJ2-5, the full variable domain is SAVISQKPSRDICQRGTSLTIQCQVDSQVTMMFWYRQQPGQSLTLIATANQGSEATYESGFVIDKFPISRPNLTFSTLTVSNMSPEDSSIYLCSTAGQALETQYFGPGTRLLVL.

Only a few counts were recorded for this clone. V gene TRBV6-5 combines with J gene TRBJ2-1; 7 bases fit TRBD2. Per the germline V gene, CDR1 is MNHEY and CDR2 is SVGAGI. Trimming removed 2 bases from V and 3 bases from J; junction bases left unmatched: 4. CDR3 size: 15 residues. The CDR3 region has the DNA TGTGCCAGCAGTTACGGGGTAGCGGGCTACAATGAGCAGTTCTTC. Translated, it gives CASSYGVAGYNEQFF.

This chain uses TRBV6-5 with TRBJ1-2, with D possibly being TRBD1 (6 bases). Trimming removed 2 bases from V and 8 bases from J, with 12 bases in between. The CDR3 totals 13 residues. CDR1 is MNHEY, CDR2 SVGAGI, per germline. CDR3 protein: CASSYGQGLGYTF. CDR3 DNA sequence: TGTGCCAGCAGTTACGGGCAGGGGCTGGGCTACACCTTC.

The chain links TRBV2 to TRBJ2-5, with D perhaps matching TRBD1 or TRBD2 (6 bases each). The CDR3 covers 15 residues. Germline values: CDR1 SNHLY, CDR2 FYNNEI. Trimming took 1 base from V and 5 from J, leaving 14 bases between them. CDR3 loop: CASSEEWGAEETQYF. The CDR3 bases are TGTGCCAGCAGTGAAGAATGGGGGGCGGAGGAGACCCAGTACTTC.

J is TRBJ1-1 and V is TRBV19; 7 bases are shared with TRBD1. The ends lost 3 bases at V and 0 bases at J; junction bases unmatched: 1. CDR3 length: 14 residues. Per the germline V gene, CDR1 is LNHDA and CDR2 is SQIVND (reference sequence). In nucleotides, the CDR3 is TGTGCCAGTAGTATGGGGACAGTGAACACTGAAGCTTTCTTT. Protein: CASSMGTVNTEAFF.

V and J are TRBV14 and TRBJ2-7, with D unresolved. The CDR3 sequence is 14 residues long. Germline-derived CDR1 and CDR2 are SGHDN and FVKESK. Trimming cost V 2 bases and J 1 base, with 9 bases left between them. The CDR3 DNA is TGTGCCAGCAGCCAATACTCGTTTTCCTACGAGCAGTACTTC. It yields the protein CASSQYSFSYEQYF.

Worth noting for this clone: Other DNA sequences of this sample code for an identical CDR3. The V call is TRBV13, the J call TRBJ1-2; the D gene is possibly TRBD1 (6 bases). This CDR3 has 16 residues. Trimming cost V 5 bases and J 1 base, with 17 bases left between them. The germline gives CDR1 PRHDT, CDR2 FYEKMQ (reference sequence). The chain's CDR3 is CASSGTNRVDNYGYTF. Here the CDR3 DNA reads TGTGCCAGCAGCGGGACAAACAGGGTGGATAACTATGGCTACACCTTC.

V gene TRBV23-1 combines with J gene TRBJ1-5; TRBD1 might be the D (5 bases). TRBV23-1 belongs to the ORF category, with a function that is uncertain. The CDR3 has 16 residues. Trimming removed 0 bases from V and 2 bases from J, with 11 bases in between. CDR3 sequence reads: CASSQSMGLGNQPQHF. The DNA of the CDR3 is TGCGCCAGCAGTCAATCGATGGGGCTAGGCAATCAGCCCCAGCATTTT.

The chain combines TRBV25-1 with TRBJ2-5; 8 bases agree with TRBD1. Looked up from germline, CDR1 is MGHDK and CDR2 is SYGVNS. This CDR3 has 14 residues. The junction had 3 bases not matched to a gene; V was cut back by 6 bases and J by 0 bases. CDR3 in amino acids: CASRRDRYQETQYF. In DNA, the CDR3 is TGTGCCAGCAGGCGGGACAGGTACCAAGAGACCCAGTACTTC.